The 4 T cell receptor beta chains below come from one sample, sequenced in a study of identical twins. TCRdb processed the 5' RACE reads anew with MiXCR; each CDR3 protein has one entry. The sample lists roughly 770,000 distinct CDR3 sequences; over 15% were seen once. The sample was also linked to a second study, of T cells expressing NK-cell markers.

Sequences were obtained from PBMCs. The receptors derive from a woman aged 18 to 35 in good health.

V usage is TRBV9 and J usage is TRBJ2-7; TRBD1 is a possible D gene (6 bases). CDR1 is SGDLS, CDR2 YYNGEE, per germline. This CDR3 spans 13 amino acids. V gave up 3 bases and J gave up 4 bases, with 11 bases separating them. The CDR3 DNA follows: TGTGCCAGCAGCGCGGACAGCCCATACGAGCAGTACTTC. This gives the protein CASSADSPYEQYF.

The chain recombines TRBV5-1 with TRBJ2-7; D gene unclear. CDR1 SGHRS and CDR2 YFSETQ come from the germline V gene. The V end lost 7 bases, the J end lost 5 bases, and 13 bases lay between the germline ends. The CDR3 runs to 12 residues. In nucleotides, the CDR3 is TGCGCCAGCGTCGGGCAGGCTGACGAGCAGTACTTC. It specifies CASVGQADEQYF.

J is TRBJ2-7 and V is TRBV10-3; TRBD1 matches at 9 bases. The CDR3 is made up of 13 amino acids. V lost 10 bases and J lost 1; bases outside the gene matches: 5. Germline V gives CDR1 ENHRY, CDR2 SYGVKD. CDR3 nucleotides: TGTGCCACCGCCGGGACAGGGTCCTACGAGCAGTACTTC. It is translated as CATAGTGSYEQYF.

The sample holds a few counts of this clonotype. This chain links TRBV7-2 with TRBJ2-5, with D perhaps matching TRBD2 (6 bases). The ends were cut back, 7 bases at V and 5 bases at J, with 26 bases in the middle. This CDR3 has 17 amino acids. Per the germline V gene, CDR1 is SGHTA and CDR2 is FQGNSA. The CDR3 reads CASTSKGSGGWAETQYF. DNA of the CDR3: TGTGCCAGCACCTCCAAGGGAAGTGGGGGGTGGGCTGAGACCCAGTACTTC.